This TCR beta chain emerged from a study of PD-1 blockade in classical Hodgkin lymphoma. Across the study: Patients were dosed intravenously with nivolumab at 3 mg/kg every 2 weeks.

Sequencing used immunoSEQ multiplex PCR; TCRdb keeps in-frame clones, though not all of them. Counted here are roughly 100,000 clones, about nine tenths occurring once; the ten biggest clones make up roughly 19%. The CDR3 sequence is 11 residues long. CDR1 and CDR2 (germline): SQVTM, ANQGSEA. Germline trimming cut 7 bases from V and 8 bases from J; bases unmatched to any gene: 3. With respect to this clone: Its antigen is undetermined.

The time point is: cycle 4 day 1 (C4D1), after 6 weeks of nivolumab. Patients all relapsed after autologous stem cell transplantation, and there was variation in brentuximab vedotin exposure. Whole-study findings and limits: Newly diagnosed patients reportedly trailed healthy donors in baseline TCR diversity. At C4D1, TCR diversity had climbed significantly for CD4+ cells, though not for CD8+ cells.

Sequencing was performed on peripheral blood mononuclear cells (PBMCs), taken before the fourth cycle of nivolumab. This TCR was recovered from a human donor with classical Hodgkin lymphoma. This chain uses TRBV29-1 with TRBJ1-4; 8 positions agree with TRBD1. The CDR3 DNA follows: TGCAGCGGCAGACAGGGGGAAAAACTGTTTTTT. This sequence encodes CSGRQGEKLFF.